The TCR beta chain described here comes from a study of T cell repertoires in cytomegalovirus infection. The overall study: Both a matching HLA type and CMV infection were indicated by public TCR beta signatures.

This clonotype was counted between two and nine times. The antigen remains unidentified. Findings and caveats of the study: Identification of carriers of CMV plus the relevant HLA was achieved through cumulative public TCR beta family frequency.

TCRdb used MiXCR to reprocess the reads, holding one entry per CDR3 protein. The sample lists some 300,000 distinct CDR3 sequences, roughly 9.3% occurring once. This CDR3 contains 15 residues. The germline V gene encodes CDR1 SNHLY and CDR2 FYNNEI. V was clipped by 3 bases and J by 6 bases; unmatched bases: 7. What was sequenced was PBMCs. This chain joins TRBV2 and TRBJ1-5; 8 bases map to TRBD1. The receptor's source is a human donor in good health (CMV status not recorded). Some clones in this sample may be carry-over from other donors' samples. The CDR3 DNA follows: TGTGCCAGCAGTGAGGTTCGGCAGGGGGCTCAGCCCCAGCATTTT. Protein product: CASSEVRQGAQPQHF. Supplemented by reference TRBV2 and TRBJ1-5, the full variable domain reads EPEVTQTPSHQVTQMGQEVILRCVPISNHLYFYWYRQILGQKVEFLVSFYNNEISEKSEIFDDQFSVERPDGSNFTLKIRSTKLEDSAMYFCASSEVRQGAQPQHFGDGTRLSIL.